These 2 T cell receptor beta chains originate from one sample sequenced in a study of T cell clones after liver transplantation. Sequenced by immunoSEQ multiplex PCR; TCRdb stores in-frame clones only, minus some. The sample lists 50,000 to 60,000 clones; about 70% were seen once. The specimen was CD4+ T cells from blood, collected at the 22-month timepoint. Every receptor here comes from a human patient who received a liver transplant. Some T cells may have come from the graft donor.

This chain joins TRBV11-2 and TRBJ1-5; D is undetermined. This CDR3 region has 13 residues. The germline V gene has CDR1 SGHAT and CDR2 FQNNGV. Between the trimmed V and J ends, which lost 5 bases and 6 bases, there was a span of 11 bases. In DNA form, the CDR3 reads TGTGCCAGCAGCCCCGACTCCTCTCAGCCCCAGCATTTT. Translation: CASSPDSSQPQHF.

CDR3: CASSLGAGNGYTF. DNA for the CDR3: TGTGCCAGCTCACTAGGGGCAGGAAATGGCTACACCTTC. The V call is TRBV18, the J call TRBJ1-2, with D possibly matching TRBD1 (5 bases). The CDR3 spans 13 residues. Trimming shortened V by 4 bases and J by 6 bases, and 12 bases separated the two germline ends. The V gene's germline CDR1 is KGHSH and CDR2 LQKENI.